This TCR beta chain was sequenced for a study of blood T cell repertoires in COVID-19 (dated by TCRdb to between 2020 and 2021). At the level of the whole study: The collaborator samples originated in the United States, Italy and Spain and spanned the acute and convalescent phases of COVID-19. The prospective study material was composed of cDNA or gDNA derived from T cells, B-cell-depleted T cells, or PBMCs. Samples came from the ongoing ImmuneRACE study (first 160 participants) plus 1,254 subjects from 6 global collaborators. The sample metadata nearly always contained a de-identified subject ID, COVID-19 status, age in years and sex. Where available, HLA class I and class II types were taken from metadata supplied by the sample provider and were not determined by assay-based typing. The repertoires were made available in a free public database intended to serve as a resource for research on the immune response to SARS-CoV-2. Subjects who had been exposed to COVID-19, were actively infected with it, or had recovered from it provided the deeply sampled blood TCRbeta repertoires that made up the dataset. The paper as a whole reports these results and caveats: The amount of clinical and demographic metadata varied by source and participant and was provided uncurated.

TCRbeta CDR3 regions were amplified from genomic DNA using the immunoSEQ Assay, a bias-controlled multiplex PCR. Processing in the source paper ran as follows. Within the assay, amplification of reference gene primers was used to estimate how many nucleated cells each sample contained. To quantify the absolute abundance of each unique TCRbeta CDR3 rearrangement, sequence reads were collapsed and filtered. For each sample, productive Simpson clonality was calculated as the square root of Simpson's diversity index across productive rearrangements. Not all clones reach the TCRdb copy of this immuneACCESS table, which keeps in-frame sequences only. Checked studies attribute under half of the gap to unresolved V genes and leave the rest unexplained. V and J calls and clone size are as listed in that table; D and trimming were resolved from the DNA. This sample lists approximately 110,000 clones; roughly 83% were detected once. Of the sample, approximately 0.76% is held by the ten largest clones.

As encoded in the germline V gene, CDR1 is SGHDT while CDR2 is YYEEEE. The junction shows trimming of 5 bases on V and 5 bases on J, plus 10 bases between the germline ends. The CDR3 sequence holds 12 residues, the cysteine and phenylalanine included. The sequence is cut down to CDR3 DNA, 36 bases in frame from base 1. Each collaborating institution followed its own protocols to collect whole blood in K2EDTA tubes. For TCRbeta analysis, collaborator samples were shipped as frozen whole blood, as isolated PBMCs, or as DNA extracted from either sample type. With regard to this clone: This receptor's antigen is unknown. No base qualities exist here, and no much larger clone lies one base off it.

This sequence was found in a woman in her 70s with acute or convalescent COVID-19. The rearranged chain carries TRBV5-6 and TRBJ1-2; the D gene is unclear. Sample: peripheral blood. CDR3 reads: CASSLAEYGYTF. The DNA sequence is as follows: TGTGCCAGCAGTCTCGCGGAATATGGCTACACCTTC.